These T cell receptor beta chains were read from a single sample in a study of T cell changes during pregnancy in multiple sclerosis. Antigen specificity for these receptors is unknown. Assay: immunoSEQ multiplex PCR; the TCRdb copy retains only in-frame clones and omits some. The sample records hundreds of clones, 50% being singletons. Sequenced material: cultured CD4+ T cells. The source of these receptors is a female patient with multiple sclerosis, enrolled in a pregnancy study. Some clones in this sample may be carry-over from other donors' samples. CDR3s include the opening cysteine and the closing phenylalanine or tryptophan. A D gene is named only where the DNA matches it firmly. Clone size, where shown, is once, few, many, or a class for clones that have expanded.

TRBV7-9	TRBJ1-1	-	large	CASSFLTGNTEAFF	TGTGCCAGCAGCTTTTTGACAGGGAACACTGAAGCTTTCTTT
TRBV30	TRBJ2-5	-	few	CAWGRDFEETQYF	TGTGCCTGGGGACGGGACTTCGAAGAGACCCAGTACTTC
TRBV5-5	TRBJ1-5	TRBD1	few	CASSSGGLGQEELNQPQHF	TGTGCCAGCAGCTCAGGGGGTCTCGGGCAGGAAGAGCTCAATCAGCCCCAGCATTTT
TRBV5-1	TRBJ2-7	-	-	CASSLVQDLYEQYF	TGCGCCAGCAGCTTGGTTCAGGACCTATACGAGCAGTACTTC
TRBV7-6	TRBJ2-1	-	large	CASSLNPSSAKQFF	TGTGCCAGCAGCTTAAATCCAAGCAGTGCTAAGCAGTTCTTC
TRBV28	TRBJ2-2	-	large	CARPPSNTGELFF	TGTGCCCGCCCCCCATCGAACACCGGGGAGCTGTTTTTT
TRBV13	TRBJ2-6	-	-	CASRSLQLSTSRANVLTF	TGTGCCAGCAGATCGTTACAGCTGAGTACAAGTCGGGCCAACGTCCTGACTTTC
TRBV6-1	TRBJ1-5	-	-	CASRSTGASNQPQHF	TGTGCCAGCAGGTCCACGGGGGCCTCCAATCAGCCCCAGCATTTT
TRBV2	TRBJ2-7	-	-	CASSAALGYEQYF	TGTGCCAGCAGTGCGGCCTTGGGCTACGAGCAGTACTTC
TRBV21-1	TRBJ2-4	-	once	CASSLVILQQRKNIQYF	TGTGCCAGCAGTTTGGTCATACTACAGCAAAGAAAAAACATTCAGTACTTC
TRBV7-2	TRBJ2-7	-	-	CASRSSPLGSGEQYF	TGTGCCAGCAGATCCTCCCCCCTCGGGTCGGGCGAGCAGTACTTC
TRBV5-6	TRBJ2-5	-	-	CASSVPDSFQETQYF	TGTGCCAGCAGCGTCCCGGACTCCTTCCAAGAGACCCAGTACTTC
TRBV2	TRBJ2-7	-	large	CASSDALSSYEQYF	TGTGCCAGCAGTGACGCTCTGAGCTCCTACGAGCAGTACTTC
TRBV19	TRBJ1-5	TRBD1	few	CASSPLDRAGSQPQHF	TGTGCCAGTAGTCCCCTCGACAGGGCGGGAAGTCAGCCCCAGCATTTT
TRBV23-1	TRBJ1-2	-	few	CASSNGLFYGYTF	TGCGCCAGCAGTAACGGATTGTTCTATGGCTACACCTTC
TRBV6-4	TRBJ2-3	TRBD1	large	CASSETGTGGVDTQYF	TGTGCCAGCAGTGAGACCGGGACAGGGGGAGTGGATACGCAGTATTTT
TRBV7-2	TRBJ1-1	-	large	CASSRNSVSTEAFF	TGTGCCAGCAGCCGAAACAGCGTCTCCACTGAAGCTTTCTTT
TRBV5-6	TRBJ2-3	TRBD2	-	CASSWGLAVTDTQYF	TGTGCCAGCAGCTGGGGACTAGCGGTCACAGATACGCAGTATTTT
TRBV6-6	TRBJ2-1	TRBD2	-	CASIPASGGNEQFF	TGTGCCAGCATCCCCGCTAGCGGAGGGAATGAGCAGTTCTTC
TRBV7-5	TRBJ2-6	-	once	CARKLKLSRQSRANVLTF	TGTGCCAGAAAGCTAAAGTTAAGTAGACAAAGTCGGGCCAACGTCCTGACTTTC
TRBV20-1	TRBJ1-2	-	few	CSATPNYGYTF	TGCAGTGCCACACCAAACTATGGCTACACCTTC
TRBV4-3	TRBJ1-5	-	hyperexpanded	CASSQIIGQPQHF	TGCGCCAGCAGCCAAATTATCGGTCAGCCCCAGCATTTT
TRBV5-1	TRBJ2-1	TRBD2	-	CASSLAVSGINEQFF	TGCGCCAGCAGCTTGGCCGTGAGCGGGATCAATGAGCAGTTCTTC
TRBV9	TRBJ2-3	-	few	CASSGSGDTQYF	TGTGCCAGCAGCGGTAGCGGAGATACGCAGTATTTT
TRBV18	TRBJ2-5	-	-	CASSPAWVANQETQYF	TGTGCCAGCTCACCGGCGTGGGTGGCTAACCAAGAGACCCAGTACTTC
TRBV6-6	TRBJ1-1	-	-	CASSYGSNTEAFF	TGTGCCAGCAGTTACGGGTCGAACACTGAAGCTTTCTTT
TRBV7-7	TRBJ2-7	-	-	CASSLDQLTTYEQYF	TGTGCCAGCAGCTTAGATCAGCTGACCACCTACGAGCAGTACTTC
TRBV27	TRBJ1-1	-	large	CASSLMTSPTEAFF	TGTGCCAGCAGTTTAATGACATCCCCTACTGAAGCTTTCTTT
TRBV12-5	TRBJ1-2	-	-	CASGYDCLQGKTYGYTF	TGTGCTAGTGGTTATGATTGTCTGCAGGGAAAGACCTATGGCTACACCTTC
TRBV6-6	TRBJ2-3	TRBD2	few	CATQAGVWDTQYF	TGTGCCACTCAAGCGGGAGTCTGGGATACGCAGTATTTT
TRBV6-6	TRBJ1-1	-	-	CASSYSGFAEAFF	TGTGCCAGCAGTTACTCGGGGTTTGCTGAAGCTTTCTTT